These 23 T cell receptor beta chains were all obtained from the same sample, sequenced in a study of blood T cell repertoires in COVID-19. The table came from immunoSEQ multiplex PCR; TCRdb's copy has only in-frame clones and leaves some out. Here the sample spans around 170,000 clones, 70% to 90% being singletons. Sequencing was performed on peripheral blood. The receptors were gathered from a man aged 55 to 70 with acute or convalescent COVID-19.

With regard to this clone: Other nucleotide sequences from this sample produce the same CDR3. J is TRBJ1-2 and V is TRBV7-9; D is ambiguous. This CDR3 spans 13 amino acids. Trimming cost V 6 bases and J 5 bases, with 13 bases left between them. Germline CDR1 and CDR2: SEHNR and FQNEAQ (reference sequence). The CDR3 loop reads CASSPSGGYGYTF. The CDR3 coding sequence is TGTGCCAGCAGTCCGTCGGGCGGGTATGGCTACACCTTC.

The rearrangement uses TRBV2 and TRBJ1-3; TRBD1 aligns across 12 bases. Germline V gene data show CDR1 as SNHLY and CDR2 as FYNNEI. V was clipped by 7 bases and J by 1 base; unmatched bases: 5. The CDR3 has 16 residues. The CDR3 DNA follows: TGTGCCAGCATGGGACAGGGGGCGCATTCTGGAAACACCATATATTTT. Amino acid sequence: CASMGQGAHSGNTIYF.

This clone was seen more than once but under ten times. The CDR3, as DNA: TGTGCCAGCAGCTTAGGGACACCAAACTATGGCTACACCTTC. This encodes CASSLGTPNYGYTF. The chain couples TRBV7-2 to TRBJ1-2, with a possible D match to TRBD1 (5 bases). The CDR3 runs to 14 residues. From germline, CDR1 is SGHTA and CDR2 FQGNSA. The ends were cut back, 1 base at V and 2 bases at J, with 8 bases in the middle.

The chain carries TRBV18 and TRBJ1-1; 7 nucleotides align to TRBD1. There are 14 residues in the CDR3. The J segment lost 4 bases and the V segment lost 6 bases, leaving 8 bases of the junction unmatched. CDR1 is KGHSH and CDR2 is LQKENI in the germline V gene. The CDR3 protein is CASSPDRVTTEAFF. DNA for the CDR3: TGTGCCAGCTCGCCAGACAGGGTTACCACTGAAGCTTTCTTT.

The J gene is TRBJ2-2, the V gene TRBV27; possible D gene TRBD1, 6 bases. The CDR3 consists of 17 residues. From germline, CDR1 is MNHEY and CDR2 SMNVEV (reference sequence). Trimming left V 5 bases short and J 0 bases short, with 16 bases between. The CDR3 spells CASSLYPGHANTGELFF. The CDR3 DNA sequence: TGTGCCAGCAGTCTCTATCCGGGACACGCGAACACCGGGGAGCTGTTTTTT.

CDR3 DNA sequence: TGTGCCAGTAGTATGGGCCGACGCGGGACAGGGGAACAGCCCCAGCATTTT. Translated, it gives CASSMGRRGTGEQPQHF. J is TRBJ1-5 and V is TRBV19; 10 nucleotides agree with TRBD1. CDR3 size: 17 residues. Germline assignment: CDR1 LNHDA and CDR2 SQIVND (reference sequence). V shed 3 bases, J shed 7 bases, and the junction held 12 bases outside the gene matches. Together with reference TRBV19 and TRBJ1-5, the CDR3 gives the full variable domain: DGGITQSPKYLFRKEGQNVTLSCEQNLNHDAMYWYRQDPGQGLRLIYYSQIVNDFQKGDIAEGYSVSREKKESFPLTVTSAQKNPTAFYLCASSMGRRGTGEQPQHFGDGTRLSIL.

In nucleotides, the CDR3 is TGTGCCAGCAGGCTTACAGGGTCTGGTCAGCCCCAGCATTTT. It yields the protein CASRLTGSGQPQHF. The rearrangement joins TRBV2 to TRBJ1-5, with a tentative D call TRBD1 (6 bases). V lost 6 bases, J lost 6 bases, and 15 bases lay in between. Germline V lookup: CDR1 SNHLY, CDR2 FYNNEI. The CDR3 covers 14 residues.

The chain is built from TRBV18 and TRBJ2-1, with D tentatively TRBD2 (5 bases). This CDR3 is built from 15 residues. Germline V CDR1 and CDR2: KGHSH, LQKENI. The ends were cut back, 3 bases at V and 8 bases at J, with 17 bases in the middle. The CDR3 DNA reads as TGTGCCAGCTCACCCCCTAGCCGACTCATAGATGAGCAGTTCTTC. Its translation is CASSPPSRLIDEQFF.

This clone was seen only once. V usage is TRBV24-1 and J usage is TRBJ2-5; D is perhaps TRBD1 (5 bases). Germline V lookup: CDR1 KGHDR, CDR2 SFDVKD. V was shortened by 2 bases and J by 5 bases, with 17 bases between the two germline ends. The CDR3 is made up of 16 amino acids. The CDR3 bases are TGTGCCACCAGTGATTCGGCCGACAGCCCCTTGGAGACCCAGTACTTC. It codes for CATSDSADSPLETQYF.

This clone appeared once. V gene TRBV2 combines with J gene TRBJ1-2; the match to TRBD1 covers 10 bases. With V trimmed by 5 bases and J by 2 bases, 5 bases remained unmatched. CDR1 is SNHLY and CDR2 is FYNNEI in the germline V gene. The CDR3 runs to 15 residues. The CDR3 reads CASSQEDRGNYGYTF. The DNA of the CDR3 is TGTGCCAGCAGTCAAGAGGACAGGGGGAACTATGGCTACACCTTC.

This chain joins TRBV6-5 and TRBJ1-2, with 7 bases lining up with TRBD1. J gave up 8 bases and V 0 bases, and 9 bases lay outside the gene matches. This CDR3 has 15 residues. CDR1 MNHEY and CDR2 SVGAGI come from the germline V gene. CDR3 amino acids: CASSYSIYRGGGYTF. The CDR3 DNA reads as TGTGCCAGCAGTTACTCGATTTACAGGGGCGGGGGCTACACCTTC.

The chain employs TRBV30 and TRBJ1-3; D not resolved. The CDR3 covers 15 residues. Trimming removed 1 base from V and 0 bases from J, with 10 bases in between. Germline CDR1 is GTSNPN and CDR2 is SVGIG (reference sequence). The CDR3 protein is CAWSGPRLSGNTIYF. DNA for the CDR3: TGTGCCTGGAGTGGGCCCAGGCTCTCTGGAAACACCATATATTTT. Full variable domain (outside the CDR3, taken from reference TRBV30 and TRBJ1-3): SQTIHQWPATLVQPVGSPLSLECTVEGTSNPNLYWYRQAAGRGLQLLFYSVGIGQISSEVPQNLSASRPQDRQFILSSKKLLLSDSGFYLCAWSGPRLSGNTIYFGEGSWLTVV.

The chain recombines TRBV5-4 with TRBJ2-1, with a possible D match to TRBD2 (5 bases). This CDR3 is built from 12 residues. Germline V gene sequence: CDR1 SGHNT, CDR2 YYREEE (reference sequence). V lost 4 bases to trimming and J lost 7 bases, with 9 bases between them. The CDR3 DNA is TGTGCCAGCAGCATAAGGACTAATGAGCAGTTCTTC. It is translated as CASSIRTNEQFF.

The chain couples TRBV30 to TRBJ2-1, with D possibly matching TRBD2 (6 bases). CDR1 and CDR2 (germline): GTSNPN, SVGIG (reference sequence). Between the trimmed V and J ends, which lost 2 bases and 6 bases, there was a span of 17 bases. This CDR3 region has 15 residues. For the CDR3, the DNA is TGTGCCTGGAGTCCACCGGGACTGGGGCGCAATGAGCAGTTCTTC. Translated, it gives CAWSPPGLGRNEQFF.

The chain has TRBV13 and TRBJ2-3; TRBD2 aligns across 7 bases. This CDR3 region has 16 residues. V was pared by 5 bases and J by 5 bases, with 13 bases of the junction left unmatched. Germline CDR1 reads PRHDT; CDR2 reads FYEKMQ (reference sequence). The CDR3 spells CASSHGVERGGDTQYF. CDR3 sequence (DNA): TGTGCCAGCAGCCATGGGGTAGAGCGGGGAGGAGATACGCAGTATTTT. The full variable domain, rest sourced from reference TRBV13 and TRBJ2-3, is AAGVIQSPRHLIKEKRETATLKCYPIPRHDTVYWYQQGPGQDPQFLISFYEKMQSDKGSIPDRFSAQQFSDYHSELNMSSLELGDSALYFCASSHGVERGGDTQYFGPGTRLTVL.

The chain uses TRBV11-2 and TRBJ2-1; TRBD2 is a possible D gene (5 bases). Looked up from germline, CDR1 is SGHAT and CDR2 is FQNNGV. Deletions cut 3 bases from V and 7 bases from J, with 19 bases between. This CDR3 has 16 amino acids. CDR3 residues: CASSFPPLESRNEQFF. CDR3 nucleotides: TGTGCCAGCAGCTTCCCCCCACTAGAGTCCAGAAATGAGCAGTTCTTC.

The chain has TRBV18 and TRBJ1-1; possibly TRBD1 for D (5 bases). CDR1 and CDR2 (germline): KGHSH, LQKENI. V was cut by 1 base and J by 2 bases, with 14 bases left in between. The CDR3 loop spans 16 amino acids. CDR3 nucleotides: TGTGCCAGCTCACCACTGGGGCAAGGGGTTAACACTGAAGCTTTCTTT. Its translation: CASSPLGQGVNTEAFF.

The chain recombines TRBV5-1 with TRBJ2-3; 8 nucleotides align to TRBD1. Germline V CDR1 and CDR2: SGHRS, YFSETQ. The trim removed 5 bases at V and 5 bases at J, leaving 7 bases unmatched. CDR3 size: 14 residues. CDR3 residues: CASRPGQGRDTQYF. The CDR3 DNA reads TGCGCCAGCAGGCCTGGACAGGGAAGAGATACGCAGTATTTT.

This clone has just one count. This chain uses TRBV6-5 with TRBJ1-2; weak D call: TRBD1 (5 bases). The germline V and J ends were trimmed by 7 bases and 3 bases, with 12 bases remaining between them. This CDR3 region has 13 residues. The germline V gene encodes CDR1 MNHEY and CDR2 SVGAGI. CDR3 amino acids: CASKQIGDYGYTF. For the CDR3, the DNA is TGTGCCAGCAAACAGATAGGGGACTATGGCTACACCTTC.

J is TRBJ1-5 and V is TRBV19; 9 bases line up with TRBD1. This CDR3 contains 15 residues. CDR1 is LNHDA, CDR2 SQIVND, per germline (reference sequence). The ends lost 3 bases at V and 2 bases at J; junction bases unmatched: 2. The DNA of the CDR3 is TGTGCCAGTAGTATTTGGACAGGGGGCAATCAGCCCCAGCATTTT. Its protein is CASSIWTGGNQPQHF.

V usage is TRBV5-1 and J usage is TRBJ1-5, with 9 bases that match TRBD1. The germline V gene encodes CDR1 SGHRS and CDR2 YFSETQ. The CDR3 is 15 amino acids. The V gene end was trimmed by 0 bases and the J gene end by 4 bases; junction bases not matched to a gene: 2. CDR3 in DNA: TGCGCCAGCAGCTTGGGCGGGACAGGGAATCAGCCCCAGCATTTT. Protein: CASSLGGTGNQPQHF.

This clone was counted a single time. V usage is TRBV11-2 and J usage is TRBJ1-6, with D possibly TRBD1 on 5 matching bases. The V and J ends lost 5 bases and 0 bases respectively, with 17 bases between them. This CDR3 region has 18 residues. Germline CDR1 SGHAT, CDR2 FQNNGV. CDR3 residues: CASSNGTHGSSYNSPLHF. As DNA, the CDR3 is TGTGCCAGCAGCAACGGGACTCATGGGAGCTCCTATAATTCACCCCTCCACTTT.

This chain uses TRBV5-1 with TRBJ1-4; 8 bases line up with TRBD1. Germline V gene lookup returns CDR1 SGHRS and CDR2 YFSETQ. Trimming at V came to 4 bases and at J to 6 bases, leaving 5 bases not matched to a gene. This CDR3 has 14 residues. The CDR3 DNA reads TGCGCCAGCAGCCCGACAGGGGCTTATGAAAAACTGTTTTTT. Amino acid sequence: CASSPTGAYEKLFF.